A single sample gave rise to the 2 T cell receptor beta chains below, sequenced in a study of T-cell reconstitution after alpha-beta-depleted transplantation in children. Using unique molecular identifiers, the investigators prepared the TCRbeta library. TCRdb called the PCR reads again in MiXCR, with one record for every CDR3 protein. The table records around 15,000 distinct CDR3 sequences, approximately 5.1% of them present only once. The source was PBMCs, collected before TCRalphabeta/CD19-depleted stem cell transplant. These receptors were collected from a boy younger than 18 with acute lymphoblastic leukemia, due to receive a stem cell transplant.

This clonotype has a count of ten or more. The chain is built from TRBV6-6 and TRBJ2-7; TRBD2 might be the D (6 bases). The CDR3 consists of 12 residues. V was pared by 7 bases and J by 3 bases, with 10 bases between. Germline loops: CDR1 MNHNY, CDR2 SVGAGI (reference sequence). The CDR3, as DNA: TGTGCCAGCACAGGGAGGTTCTACGAGCAGTACTTC. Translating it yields CASTGRFYEQYF.

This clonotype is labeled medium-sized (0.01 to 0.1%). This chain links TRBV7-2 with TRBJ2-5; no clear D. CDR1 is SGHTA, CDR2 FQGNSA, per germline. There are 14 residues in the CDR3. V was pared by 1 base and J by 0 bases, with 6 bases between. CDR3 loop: CASSLVMYQETQYF. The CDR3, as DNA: TGTGCCAGCAGCTTAGTAATGTACCAAGAGACCCAGTACTTC.